This is a list of T cell receptor beta chains from one sample in a study of T cells in Graves' hyperthyroidism and ophthalmopathy. TCRdb reprocessed the multiplex PCR reads with MiXCR, giving one entry per CDR3 protein. The table shows around 700,000 distinct CDR3 sequences, with around 19% occurring only once. The sample comprised blood. Source of these receptors: a woman in her 50s with Graves' hyperthyroidism that later progressed to Graves' ophthalmopathy. The CDR3 runs from the conserved cysteine through the conserved F or W. The D gene is left open where the match is weak. The size entry is marked missing in some rows and otherwise reads once, few, many or a size class.

V gene	clone size	J gene	D gene	CDR3 DNA	CDR3 protein
TRBV11-2	NA	TRBJ2-6	NA	TGTGCCAGCAGCCTCCCGGGTGGGGCCAACGTCCTGACTTTC	CASSLPGGANVLTF
TRBV19	NA	TRBJ1-1	NA	TGTGCCAGTAGTATCCAGGGATGGGAGGGCACTGAAGCTTTCTTT	CASSIQGWEGTEAFF
TRBV7-2	many	TRBJ2-7	TRBD2	TGTGCCAGCAGCGGTGGCGGGGGGGAGATCGAGCAGTACTTC	CASSGGGGEIEQYF
TRBV3-1	many	TRBJ1-2	NA	TGTGCCAGCAGCCAAGTGATAGGTGTAGGTAACTATGGCTACACCTTC	CASSQVIGVGNYGYTF
TRBV18	many	TRBJ1-1	TRBD1	TGTGCCAGCGGTCCGGGACAGGAGAACACTGAAGCTTTCTTT	CASGPGQENTEAFF
TRBV7-8	many	TRBJ1-1	TRBD1	TGTGCCAGCAGCTTAGTTTCAGGGGGCAGACTCATGAACACTGAAGCTTTCTTT	CASSLVSGGRLMNTEAFF
TRBV7-9	many	TRBJ2-3	TRBD2	TGTGCCAGCAGCCCGCTGCTAGCGGGGGAGATGTGGACGCAGTATTTT	CASSPLLAGEMWTQYF
TRBV3-1	few	TRBJ1-5	NA	TGTGCCAGCAGCCAAGATAGGTCAGGGTTTGGGAATCAGCCCCAGCATTTT	CASSQDRSGFGNQPQHF
TRBV12-3/TRBV12-4	NA	TRBJ1-4	NA	TGTGCCAGCAGCTTAGGGGGGGACGGAACTAATGAAAAACTGTTTTTT	CASSLGGDGTNEKLFF
TRBV3-1	many	TRBJ1-2	NA	TGTGCCAGCAGCCCCCAAGGAGGCCAAGACGGGTATGGCTACACCTTC	CASSPQGGQDGYGYTF
TRBV5-5	few	TRBJ1-5	NA	TGTGCCAGCAGCCGTACAGGGATTCAGCCCCAGCATTTT	CASSRTGIQPQHF
TRBV5-4	NA	TRBJ2-4	TRBD1	TGTGCCAGCAGCTTGGTGGGACAGGGGAAAAACATTCAGTACTTC	CASSLVGQGKNIQYF
TRBV20-1	many	TRBJ2-3	NA	TGCAGTGCTAGAGTTCCCTTCAGCCGTGCAAATGGTGGTACGCAGTATTTT	CSARVPFSRANGGTQYF
TRBV4-1	few	TRBJ2-7	NA	TGCGCCAGCAGCCAAAGACAGGAACCCTACGAGCAGTACTTC	CASSQRQEPYEQYF
TRBV6-5	few	TRBJ1-1	NA	TGTGCCAGCAGTTACGCAGACCCAGACACTGAAGCTTTCTTT	CASSYADPDTEAFF
TRBV9	NA	TRBJ1-6	NA	TGTGCCAGCAGCGTAGATGTTAATTCACCCCTCCACTTT	CASSVDVNSPLHF
TRBV5-1	few	TRBJ1-2	TRBD1	TGCGCCAGCAGCGCCGGGACAGGCGTGGAGGGCTACACCTTC	CASSAGTGVEGYTF
TRBV6-1	few	TRBJ2-2	NA	TGTGCCAGCAGTGAAAAGGGACACCCCACCGGGGAGCTGTTTTTT	CASSEKGHPTGELFF
TRBV27	NA	TRBJ1-2	NA	TGTGCCAGCAGTCCCGGAATGAGCGGGGGCTACACCTTC	CASSPGMSGGYTF
TRBV3-1	few	TRBJ2-2	TRBD1	TGTGCCAGCAGCCAAGATAGGGACAGGGGGTTGCGACGGAACACCGGGGAGCTGTTTTTT	CASSQDRDRGLRRNTGELFF
TRBV9	few	TRBJ1-1	NA	TGTGCCAGCAGCGTAGTTTTAGAGAACACTGAAGCTTTCTTT	CASSVVLENTEAFF
TRBV10-3	NA	TRBJ2-2	TRBD1	TGTGCCATCAAGGAAGGACAGGGGAGCGCCGGGGAGCTGTTTTTT	CAIKEGQGSAGELFF
TRBV20-1	few	TRBJ1-5	TRBD1	TGCAGTGCTAGAGGCCCGTCCGGGACAGGGATCCAGCCCCAGCATTTT	CSARGPSGTGIQPQHF
TRBV10-3	few	TRBJ2-1	TRBD2	TGTGCCATCAGTGACGGTCTAGCGGGGGGACCCTCCTACAATGAGCAGTTCTTC	CAISDGLAGGPSYNEQFF
TRBV5-6	few	TRBJ1-3	NA	TGTGCCAGCACCGATACGGGGCAGGGAGGCACTGGAAACACCATATATTTT	CASTDTGQGGTGNTIYF
TRBV7-9	few	TRBJ2-2	TRBD2	TGTGCCAGCAGCCCAGCGAGCCGGGGGGTTATCGGGGAGCTGTTTTTT	CASSPASRGVIGELFF
TRBV10-3	many	TRBJ2-1	TRBD2	TGTGCCATCAGTGAGTCAACTACTAGCGGGATCAATGAGCAGTTCTTC	CAISESTTSGINEQFF